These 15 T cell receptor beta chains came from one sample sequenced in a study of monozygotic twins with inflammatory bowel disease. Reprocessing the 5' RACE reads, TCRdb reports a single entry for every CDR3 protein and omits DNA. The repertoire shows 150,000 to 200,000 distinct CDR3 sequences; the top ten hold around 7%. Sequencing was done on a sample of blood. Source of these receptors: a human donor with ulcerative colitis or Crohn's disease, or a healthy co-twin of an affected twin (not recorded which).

The chain's CDR3 is CSARVPTGPKNIQYF. The genes are TRBV20-1 and TRBJ2-4; without DNA, the TCRdb call of TRBD2 cannot be checked. The CDR3 runs to 15 residues. Per germline, CDR1 DFQATT and CDR2 SNEGSKA (reference sequence).

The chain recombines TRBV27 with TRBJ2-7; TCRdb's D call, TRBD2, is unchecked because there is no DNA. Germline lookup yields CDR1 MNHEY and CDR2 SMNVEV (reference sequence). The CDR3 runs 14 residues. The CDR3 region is CASSRLAGSYEQYF.

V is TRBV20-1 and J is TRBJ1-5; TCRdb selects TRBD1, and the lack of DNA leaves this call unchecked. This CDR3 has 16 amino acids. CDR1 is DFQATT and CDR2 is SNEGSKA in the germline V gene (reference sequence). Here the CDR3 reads CSAQRQGANSNQPQHF.

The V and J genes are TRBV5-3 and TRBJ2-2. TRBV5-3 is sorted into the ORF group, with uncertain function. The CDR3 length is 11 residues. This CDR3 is CARRLTGELFF.

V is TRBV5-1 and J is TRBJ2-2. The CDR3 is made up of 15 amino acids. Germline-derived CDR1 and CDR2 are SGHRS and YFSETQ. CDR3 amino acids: CASSSETANTGELFF.

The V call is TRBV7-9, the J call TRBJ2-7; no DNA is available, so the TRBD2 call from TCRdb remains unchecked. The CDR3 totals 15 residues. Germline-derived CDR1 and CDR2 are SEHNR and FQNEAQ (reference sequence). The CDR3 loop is CASSLAQGLVYEQYF.

This CDR3 reads CSVVSLLAVRETQYF. The chain uses TRBV29-1 and TRBJ2-5; as DNA is missing, the TRBD2 call by TCRdb cannot be tested. There are 15 residues in the CDR3. Germline CDR1 reads SQVTM; CDR2 reads ANQGSEA.

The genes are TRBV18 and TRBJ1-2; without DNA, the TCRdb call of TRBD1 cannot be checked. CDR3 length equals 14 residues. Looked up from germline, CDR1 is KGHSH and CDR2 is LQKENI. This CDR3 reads CASSPRDKNYGYTF.

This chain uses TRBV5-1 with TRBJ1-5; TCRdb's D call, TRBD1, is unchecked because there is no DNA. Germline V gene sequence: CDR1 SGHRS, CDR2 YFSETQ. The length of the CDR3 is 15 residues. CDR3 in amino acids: CASSFSGDSYQPQHF.

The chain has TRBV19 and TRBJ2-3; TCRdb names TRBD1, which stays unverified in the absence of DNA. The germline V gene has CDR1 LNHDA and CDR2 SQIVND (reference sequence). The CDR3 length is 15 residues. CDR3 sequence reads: CASSARVGSTDTQYF.

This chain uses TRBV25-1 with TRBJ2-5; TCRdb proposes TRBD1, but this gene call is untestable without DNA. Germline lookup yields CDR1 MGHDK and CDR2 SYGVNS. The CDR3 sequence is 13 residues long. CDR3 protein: CASARADQETQYF.

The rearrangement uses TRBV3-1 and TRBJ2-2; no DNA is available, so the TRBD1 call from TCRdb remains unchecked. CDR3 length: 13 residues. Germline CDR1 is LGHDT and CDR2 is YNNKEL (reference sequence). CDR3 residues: CASSPGPTGELFF.

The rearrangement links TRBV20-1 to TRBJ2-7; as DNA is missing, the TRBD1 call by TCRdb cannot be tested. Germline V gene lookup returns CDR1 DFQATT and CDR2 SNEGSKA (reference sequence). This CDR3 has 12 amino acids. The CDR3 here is CSALGTAYEQYF.

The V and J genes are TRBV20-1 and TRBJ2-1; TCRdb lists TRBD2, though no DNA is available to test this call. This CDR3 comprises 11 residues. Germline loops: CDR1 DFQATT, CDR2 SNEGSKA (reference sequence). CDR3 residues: CSAKRPNEQFF.

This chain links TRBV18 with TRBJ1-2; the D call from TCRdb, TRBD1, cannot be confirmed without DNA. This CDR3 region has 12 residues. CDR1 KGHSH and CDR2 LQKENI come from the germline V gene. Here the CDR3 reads CASSQGNDGYTF. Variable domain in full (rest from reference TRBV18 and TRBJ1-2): NAGVMQNPRHLVRRRGQEARLRCSPMKGHSHVYWYRQLPEEGLKFMVYLQKENIIDESGMPKERFSAEFPKEGPSILRIQQVVRGDSAAYFCASSQGNDGYTFGSGTRLTVV.